Sequencing of this T cell receptor (beta chain) was carried out in a study of T cells in Graves' hyperthyroidism and ophthalmopathy. The wider study: Peripheral blood specimens were obtained at initial diagnosis, prior to any treatment. Study-wide results and caveats: Within blood appeared most thyroid clonotypes that had expanded above 0.001.

This clonotype turned up a few times. Its antigen is as yet unknown. An end of the junction does not agree with germline; a read error may underlie this. Those with hyperthyroidism were 18 to 65 years old, newly diagnosed, and ill for under 2 months. PBMCs were sourced from roughly 9.7 ml fresh peripheral blood. Authors of the study amplified TCR beta CDR3 regions from RNA transcripts. RT-PCR in the first round (using the HTBI primer set) targeted the TCR CDR3. A single record per CDR3 protein comes from TCRdb applying MiXCR to the multiplex PCR reads. This table holds 380,000 or so distinct CDR3 sequences, approximately 13% found once. The sequence came from a young man with Graves' hyperthyroidism that later progressed to Graves' ophthalmopathy. Material for sequencing was blood.

The CDR3 DNA is TGCAGTGCCAGAGTTTTTCTGGGTTCAGGCGCTGGAAACACCATATATTTT. Amino acids: CSARVFLGSGAGNTIYF. The chain is built from TRBV20-1 and TRBJ1-3; D call uncertain. This CDR3 has 17 amino acids. CDR1 is DFQATT, CDR2 SNEGSKA, per germline (reference sequence).